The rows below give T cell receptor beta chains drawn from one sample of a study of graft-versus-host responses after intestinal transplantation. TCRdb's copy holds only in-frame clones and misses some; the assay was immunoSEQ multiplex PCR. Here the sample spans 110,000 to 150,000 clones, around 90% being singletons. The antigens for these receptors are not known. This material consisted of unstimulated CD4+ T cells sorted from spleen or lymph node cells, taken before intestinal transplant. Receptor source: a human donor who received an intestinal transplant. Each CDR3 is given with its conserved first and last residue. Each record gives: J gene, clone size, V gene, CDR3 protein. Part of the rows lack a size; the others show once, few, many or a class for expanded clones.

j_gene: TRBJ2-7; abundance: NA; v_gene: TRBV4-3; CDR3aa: CASSQEWTGGSGQYF
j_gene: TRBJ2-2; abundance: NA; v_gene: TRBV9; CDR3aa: CASSVGLAGATGELFF
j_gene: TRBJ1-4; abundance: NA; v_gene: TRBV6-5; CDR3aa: CASSPQGAKGEKLFF
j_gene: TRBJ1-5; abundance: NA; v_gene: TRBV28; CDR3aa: CASTIDRKGPLSPRGNQPQHF
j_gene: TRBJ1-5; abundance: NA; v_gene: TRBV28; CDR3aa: CASSLSTGAWRQPQHF
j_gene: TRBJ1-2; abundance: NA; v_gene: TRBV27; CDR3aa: CASSPFPGFFYGYTF
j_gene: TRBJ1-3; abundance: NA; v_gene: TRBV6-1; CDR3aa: CASSEQSGNTIYF
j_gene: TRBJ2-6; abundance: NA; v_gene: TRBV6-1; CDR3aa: CASSGGSGANVLTF
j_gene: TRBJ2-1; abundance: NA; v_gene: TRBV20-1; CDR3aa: CSARWGEEQFF
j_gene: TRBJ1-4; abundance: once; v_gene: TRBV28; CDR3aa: CASSQTGQGHEKLFF
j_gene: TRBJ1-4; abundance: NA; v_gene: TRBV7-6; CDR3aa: CASSPRTDLNEKLFF
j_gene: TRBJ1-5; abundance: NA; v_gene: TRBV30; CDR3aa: CAWDGSGGNQPQHF
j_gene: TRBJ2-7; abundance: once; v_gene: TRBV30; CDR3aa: CAGSTGNKQYF
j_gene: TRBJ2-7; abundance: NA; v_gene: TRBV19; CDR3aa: CASSNRDRVKYEQYF
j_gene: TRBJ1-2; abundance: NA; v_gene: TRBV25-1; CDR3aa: CASSDSPEQDAYGYTF
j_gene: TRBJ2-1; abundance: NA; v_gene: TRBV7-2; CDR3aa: CASSLVAGGPINEQFF
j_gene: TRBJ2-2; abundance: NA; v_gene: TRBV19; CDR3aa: CASREGLAHAGELFF
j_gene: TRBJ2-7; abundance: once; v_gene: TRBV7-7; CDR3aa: CASSPVGGEQYF
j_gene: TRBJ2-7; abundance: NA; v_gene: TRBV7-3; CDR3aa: CASSPGLAPYEQYF
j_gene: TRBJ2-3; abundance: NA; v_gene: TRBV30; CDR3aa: CAWSATRSTDTQYF
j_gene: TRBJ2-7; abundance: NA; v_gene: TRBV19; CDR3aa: CASSTTGSYEQYF
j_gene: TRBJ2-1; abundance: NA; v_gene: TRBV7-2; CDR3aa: CASSLGTGPGEQFF
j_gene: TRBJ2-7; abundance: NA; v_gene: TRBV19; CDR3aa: CASSVQTSGAAYEQYF
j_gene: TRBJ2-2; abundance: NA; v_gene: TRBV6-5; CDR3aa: CASSPPLKGELFF